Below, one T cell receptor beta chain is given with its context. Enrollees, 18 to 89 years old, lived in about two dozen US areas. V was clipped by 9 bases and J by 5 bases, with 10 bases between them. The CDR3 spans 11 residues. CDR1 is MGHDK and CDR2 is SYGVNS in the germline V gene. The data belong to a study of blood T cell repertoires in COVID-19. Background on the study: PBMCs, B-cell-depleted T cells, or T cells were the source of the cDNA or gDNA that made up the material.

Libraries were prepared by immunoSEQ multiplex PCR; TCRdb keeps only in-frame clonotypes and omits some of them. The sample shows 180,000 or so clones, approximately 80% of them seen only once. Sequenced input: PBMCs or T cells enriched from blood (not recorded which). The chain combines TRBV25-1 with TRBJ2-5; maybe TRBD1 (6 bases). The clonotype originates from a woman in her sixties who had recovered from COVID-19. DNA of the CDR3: TGTGCCAGTAGCACAGGGGAGACCCAGTACTTC. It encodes CASSTGETQYF.